These T cell receptor beta chains were read from a single sample in a study of shared clonotypes between healthy human individuals. Repertoires were generated with immunoSEQ multiplex PCR, while TCRdb's copy carries only in-frame clones and drops some. This repertoire shows about 1 million clones, more than 65% found once; its top ten account for approximately 1.5%. The sample consisted of memory CD4+ T cells sorted from blood. The receptors originated from a man between 18 and 35 years old in good health. CDR3s include the opening cysteine and the closing phenylalanine or tryptophan. The order of the fields is D gene, V gene, clone size, J gene, CDR3 protein, CDR3 DNA. D genes are given only for firm matches. Expanded clones are given a class, and other clones once, few, many or no size at all.

>TRBD1|TRBV30|NA|TRBJ2-6
CAWSTGGAGANVLTF
TGTGCCTGGTCCACAGGGGGCGCTGGGGCCAACGTCCTGACTTTC
>TRBD2|TRBV11-2|NA|TRBJ2-5
CASSLNGLAGYQETQYF
TGTGCCAGCAGCTTAAATGGCCTAGCGGGGTACCAAGAGACCCAGTACTTC
>NA|TRBV7-9|NA|TRBJ1-1
CASSFQGGTEAFF
TGTGCCAGCAGCTTCCAGGGCGGCACTGAAGCTTTCTTT
>NA|TRBV5-1|NA|TRBJ2-7
CASSLMAPSREEQYF
TGCGCCAGCAGCTTGATGGCCCCGAGTCGAGAGGAGCAGTACTTC
>NA|TRBV7-2|NA|TRBJ1-5
CASSFDNQPQHF
TGTGCCAGCAGCTTTGATAATCAGCCCCAGCATTTT
>NA|TRBV6-1|NA|TRBJ1-3
CATAVSGNTIYF
TGTGCAACCGCTGTATCTGGAAACACCATATATTTT
>TRBD2|TRBV5-4|NA|TRBJ2-6
CASSSGLALTGANVLTF
TGTGCCAGCAGCTCCGGACTAGCTCTGACTGGGGCCAACGTCCTGACTTTC
>TRBD1|TRBV30|NA|TRBJ1-2
CAWSVRQGGGYTF
TGTGCCTGGAGTGTACGACAGGGCGGCGGCTACACCTTC
>NA|TRBV7-2|NA|TRBJ2-7
CASSLVGTGAYEQYF
TGTGCCAGCAGCTTAGTAGGGACGGGAGCCTACGAGCAGTACTTC
>NA|TRBV25-1|NA|TRBJ2-3
CASSSHTDTQYF
TGTGCCAGCAGTTCCCACACAGATACGCAGTATTTT
>TRBD1|TRBV7-2|NA|TRBJ2-1
CASSLDRGLHNEQFF
TGTGCCAGCAGCTTGGACAGGGGTTTACACAATGAGCAGTTCTTC
>NA|TRBV6-1|once|TRBJ1-5
CASSEGGADQPQHF
TGTGCCAGCAGTGAAGGAGGGGCGGATCAGCCCCAGCATTTT
>NA|TRBV6-5|NA|TRBJ1-2
CASSLHPTGGYTF
TGTGCCAGCAGTCTCCACCCTACAGGTGGCTACACCTTC
>NA|TRBV2|NA|TRBJ2-2
CASSLQGSTGELFF
TGTGCCAGCAGCCTACAGGGTTCCACCGGGGAGCTGTTTTTT
>NA|TRBV30|NA|TRBJ1-2
CAWSVGGSRGYTF
TGTGCCTGGAGTGTAGGGGGTAGTCGGGGCTACACCTTC
>NA|TRBV7-2|NA|TRBJ2-5
CASSLGGPPKGTQYF
TGTGCCAGCAGCTTAGGGGGACCACCAAAGGGGACCCAGTACTTC
>NA|TRBV5-1|few|TRBJ2-7
CASSSTTNANEQYF
TGCGCCAGCAGCTCAACTACGAACGCGAACGAGCAGTACTTC
>TRBD1|TRBV9|NA|TRBJ1-2
CASGWPGQGLSYGYTF
TGTGCCAGCGGATGGCCGGGACAGGGCTTGAGCTATGGCTACACCTTC
>NA|TRBV5-1|NA|TRBJ2-3
CASRVLTDTQYF
TGCGCCAGCAGAGTCCTCACAGATACGCAGTATTTT
>TRBD1|TRBV4-1|NA|TRBJ2-2
CASSQFPMTGGGGELFF
TGCGCCAGCAGCCAATTCCCAATGACAGGGGGCGGCGGGGAGCTGTTTTTT
>NA|TRBV4-1|many|TRBJ1-5
CASSQDVTSSGQPQHF
TGCGCCAGCAGCCAAGATGTGACCAGCTCGGGTCAGCCCCAGCATTTT
>NA|TRBV9|NA|TRBJ1-4
CASSSQSGAGEKLFF
TGTGCCAGCAGCTCCCAGTCGGGGGCGGGTGAAAAACTGTTTTTT
>TRBD1|TRBV5-4|NA|TRBJ1-5
CASSSGTDNQPQHF
TGTGCCAGCAGCTCCGGGACAGATAATCAGCCCCAGCATTTT
>TRBD2|TRBV29-1|NA|TRBJ2-7
CSVGAGGRSGEQYF
TGCAGCGTTGGGGCGGGGGGGCGTAGCGGCGAGCAGTACTTC
>NA|TRBV5-1|NA|TRBJ1-2
CASSFGRGYNYGYTF
TGCGCCAGCAGCTTTGGAAGGGGGTATAACTATGGCTACACCTTC
>TRBD2|TRBV7-8|NA|TRBJ2-1
CASSSWTSGGPQQFF
TGTGCCAGCAGCTCCTGGACTAGCGGGGGGCCTCAGCAGTTCTTC
>TRBD2|TRBV5-1|few|TRBJ2-7
CASSPPTSGGQGEQYF
TGCGCCAGCAGCCCGCCTACTAGCGGGGGGCAAGGAGAGCAGTACTTC
>NA|TRBV4-3|NA|TRBJ1-5
CASSQDGYNQPQHF
TGCGCCAGCAGCCAAGATGGATACAATCAGCCCCAGCATTTT
>NA|TRBV30|NA|TRBJ2-4
CAWSGLGLGKNIQYF
TGTGCCTGGAGTGGTCTGGGTCTGGGCAAAAACATTCAGTACTTC
>NA|TRBV11-2|NA|TRBJ2-5
CASSFQKYGGETQYF
TGTGCCAGCAGCTTTCAGAAATACGGTGGGGAGACCCAGTACTTC
>NA|TRBV5-6|NA|TRBJ1-3
CASSLLVGGYTGNTIYF
TGTGCCAGCAGCTTGCTTGTTGGGGGCTATACTGGAAACACCATATATTTT
>NA|TRBV5-1|NA|TRBJ2-7
CASSYEGRLSYEQYF
TGCGCCAGCAGCTATGAGGGGCGACTATCCTACGAGCAGTACTTC
>NA|TRBV6-6|NA|TRBJ1-1
CASSYSAGSNTEAFF
TGTGCCAGCAGTTACTCGGCCGGATCGAACACTGAAGCTTTCTTT
>NA|TRBV4-1|NA|TRBJ2-7
CASSQGSGGPYEQYF
TGCGCCAGCAGCCAAGGGTCAGGGGGGCCCTACGAGCAGTACTTC